Listed here are 21 T cell receptor beta chains from one sample, sequenced in a study of cytomegalovirus exposure and HLA in healthy donors. The primer mix had 60 Vbeta and 13 Jbeta primers. Repertoires were generated with immunoSEQ multiplex PCR, while TCRdb's copy carries only in-frame clones and drops some. The sample comprises about 93,000 clones, 82% of which are singletons, and approximately 3.9% rests with the top ten. Sequenced input: PBMCs. The origin of the receptors is a man aged 45-65 years in good health and CMV-seronegative.

The V call is TRBV27, the J call TRBJ2-5, with unresolved D. Germline V gene lookup returns CDR1 MNHEY and CDR2 SMNVEV (reference sequence). The V and J ends lost 6 bases and 5 bases respectively, with 16 bases between them. This CDR3 comprises 14 residues. CDR3 in DNA: TGTGCCAGCAGCCATAGATCCTCGTGGGAGACCCAGTACTTC. Translation: CASSHRSSWETQYF.

The chain employs TRBV2 and TRBJ2-1; 7 bases are a match to TRBD2. Per germline, CDR1 SNHLY and CDR2 FYNNEI. The CDR3 runs to 14 residues. The V and J ends lost 5 bases and 9 bases, in that order; junction bases with no gene match: 10. CDR3 in amino acids: CASSPIWGGGEQFF. CDR3 DNA sequence: TGTGCCAGCAGTCCTATCTGGGGGGGAGGTGAGCAGTTCTTC.

The chain employs TRBV4-2 and TRBJ1-2, with TRBD1 matching 10 bases. Germline V gene sequence: CDR1 LGHNA, CDR2 YNFKEQ. The CDR3 consists of 16 residues. V trimming: 0 bases; J trimming: 6 bases; junction bases outside the gene matches: 7. CDR3 residues: CASSQDADRGGDGYTF. Here the CDR3 DNA reads TGTGCCAGCAGCCAAGATGCGGACAGGGGGGGAGATGGCTACACCTTC.

The rearrangement uses TRBV10-3 and TRBJ1-2; 9 bases line up with TRBD1. CDR3 size: 18 residues. V gave up 4 bases and J gave up 4 bases; unmatched junction bases: 16. Germline loops: CDR1 ENHRY, CDR2 SYGVKD. The CDR3 DNA reads as TGTGCCATCAGTGGATACCGGGACAGGGAACTGACGTTCTATGGCTACACCTTC. Its protein is CAISGYRDRELTFYGYTF.

The V and J genes are TRBV5-1 and TRBJ2-3; D might be TRBD1 (5 bases). The CDR3 totals 15 residues. From germline, CDR1 is SGHRS and CDR2 YFSETQ. V was cut by 5 bases and J by 3 bases, with 16 bases left in between. DNA of the CDR3: TGCGCCAGCAGATTGACGGTCAGGGAAACAGATACGCAGTATTTT. Protein sequence: CASRLTVRETDTQYF.

The J gene is TRBJ2-2, the V gene TRBV9; D call uncertain. In germline, CDR1 is SGDLS, CDR2 YYNGEE. V lost 4 bases and J 8 bases, leaving 6 bases between the germline ends. CDR3 length: 11 residues. CDR3 sequence (DNA): TGTGCCAGCAGCACCGGGGGGGAGCTGTTTTTT. Translated: CASSTGGELFF.

The rearrangement links TRBV28 to TRBJ1-2, with 8 bases matching TRBD1. The CDR3 extends over 13 amino acids. After removal of 3 bases from V and 4 bases from J, the junction contained 1 base not matched to a gene. Per the germline V gene, CDR1 is MDHEN and CDR2 is SYDVKM. The CDR3: CASSFGQGYGYTF. The CDR3 DNA reads TGTGCCAGCAGTTTTGGACAGGGCTATGGCTACACCTTC.

This sequence joins TRBV28 and TRBJ2-7; TRBD1 is a possible D gene (6 bases). The germline gives CDR1 MDHEN, CDR2 SYDVKM. V lost 3 bases and J 1 base, leaving 16 bases between the germline ends. The CDR3 has 16 residues. The CDR3 region is CASSFGGGDGSYEQYF. CDR3 DNA sequence: TGTGCCAGCAGTTTTGGGGGCGGTGATGGGTCCTACGAGCAGTACTTC.

The chain employs TRBV7-2 and TRBJ2-3; TRBD2 matches at 7 bases. CDR3 size: 14 residues. CDR1 and CDR2 (germline): SGHTA, FQGNSA. V dropped 4 bases and J dropped 1; count of bases not matched to a gene: 2. DNA of the CDR3: TGTGCCAGCAGCTCTAGCGGCCGCACAGATACGCAGTATTTT. Protein sequence: CASSSSGRTDTQYF.

There are a few counts of this clone. The V call is TRBV5-8, the J call TRBJ1-1; D perhaps matches TRBD1 (5 bases). Trimming left V 5 bases short and J 8 bases short, with 16 bases between. The CDR3 consists of 13 residues. Germline V gene lookup returns CDR1 SGHTS and CDR2 YDEGEE. CDR3 coding DNA: TGTGCCAGCAGTCCCATTGCAGGGAAGGAAGCTTTCTTT. This translates into CASSPIAGKEAFF.

This clone was seen only once. This sequence joins TRBV2 and TRBJ2-7; 9 nucleotides agree with TRBD1. The CDR3 is made up of 14 amino acids. Germline loops: CDR1 SNHLY, CDR2 FYNNEI. V was pared by 7 bases and J by 6 bases, with 10 bases of the junction left unmatched. The CDR3 reads CASTTGTGYGEQYF. CDR3 nucleotides: TGTGCCAGCACTACCGGGACAGGGTACGGCGAGCAGTACTTC.

This rearrangement joins TRBV9 to TRBJ2-3, with 7 bases that match TRBD2. CDR1 is SGDLS and CDR2 is YYNGEE in the germline V gene. The length of the CDR3 is 15 residues. J gave up 0 bases and V 3 bases, and 4 bases lay outside the gene matches. The CDR3 nucleotides read TGTGCCAGCAGCGGGGGCGGGAGTAGCACAGATACGCAGTATTTT. It specifies CASSGGGSSTDTQYF.

The count of this clone is one. The chain recombines TRBV5-5 with TRBJ2-7; D uncertain. CDR3 length: 13 residues. Germline V gene sequence: CDR1 SGHKS, CDR2 YYEKEE (reference sequence). The V and J ends lost 0 bases and 4 bases respectively, with 8 bases between them. In DNA, the CDR3 is TGTGCCAGCAGCTTGGACACCTTATACGAGCAGTACTTC. Translated: CASSLDTLYEQYF.

The chain has TRBV15 and TRBJ2-1; 8 bases map to TRBD2. The CDR3 runs to 16 residues. V lost 2 bases to trimming and J lost 7 bases; unmatched junction nucleotides: 10. Germline-derived CDR1 and CDR2 are LNHNV and YYDKDF (reference sequence). CDR3 sequence (DNA): TGTGCCACCAGCAGAAACCAGCGGGAGTTGGGGAATGAGCAGTTCTTC. It codes for CATSRNQRELGNEQFF.

J is TRBJ2-7 and V is TRBV5-1; tentative D call: TRBD2 (7 bases). The CDR3 length is 15 residues. CDR1 is SGHRS and CDR2 is YFSETQ in the germline V gene. The V and J ends lost 0 bases and 2 bases respectively, with 12 bases between them. CDR3 in amino acids: CASSLEGGLTYEQYF. CDR3 DNA sequence: TGCGCCAGCAGCTTGGAGGGGGGGCTCACCTACGAGCAGTACTTC.

V gene TRBV5-4 combines with J gene TRBJ2-7; D not resolved. V was clipped by 0 bases and J by 0 bases, with 7 bases between them. The CDR3 has 14 residues. Germline loops: CDR1 SGHNT, CDR2 YYREEE (reference sequence). The CDR3 loop is CASSLGLLSYEQYF. CDR3 nucleotides: TGTGCCAGCAGCTTGGGTCTCCTCTCCTACGAGCAGTACTTC.

The V call is TRBV6-4, the J call TRBJ2-3, with TRBD2 identical over 11 bases. The V segment lost 7 bases and the J segment 3 bases; nucleotides outside the gene matches: 12. The CDR3 loop spans 17 amino acids. CDR1 and CDR2 (germline): MRHNA, SNTAGT. CDR3 sequence reads: CASTDVLAGGQTDTQYF. CDR3 coding DNA: TGTGCCAGCACCGACGTTTTAGCGGGAGGGCAAACAGATACGCAGTATTTT.

The gene calls are TRBV7-2 and TRBJ2-3; D is perhaps TRBD1 (7 bases). V lost 4 bases and J 5 bases, leaving 16 bases between the germline ends. From germline, CDR1 is SGHTA and CDR2 FQGNSA. The CDR3 consists of 15 residues. CDR3 nucleotides: TGTGCCAGCAGCTCGCGACAGGGCGGGGAAGATACGCAGTATTTT. Protein: CASSSRQGGEDTQYF. Together with reference TRBV7-2 and TRBJ2-3, the CDR3 gives the full variable domain: GAGVSQSPSNKVTEKGKDVELRCDPISGHTALYWYRQSLGQGLEFLIYFQGNSAPDKSGLPSDRFSAERTGGSVSTLTIQRTQQEDSAVYLCASSSRQGGEDTQYFGPGTRLTVL.

The rearrangement uses TRBV5-1 and TRBJ2-5; D gene uncertain. Trimming took 3 bases from V and 0 from J, leaving 6 bases between them. This CDR3 is built from 13 residues. Germline CDR1 is SGHRS and CDR2 is YFSETQ. The CDR3 protein is CASSSLYQETQYF. For the CDR3, the DNA is TGCGCCAGCAGCTCCCTGTACCAAGAGACCCAGTACTTC.

J is TRBJ2-3 and V is TRBV29-1, with a tentative D call TRBD1 (5 bases). CDR3 size: 13 residues. Trimming took off 3 bases at V and 11 bases at J, with 18 bases between the two ends. Germline CDR1 is SQVTM and CDR2 is ANQGSEA. The CDR3 is CSVDLSSRQRQYF. CDR3 in DNA: TGCAGCGTTGACCTGTCCTCGCGACAGAGGCAGTATTTT.

Concerning this clone itself: Other DNA variants within this sample encode the same CDR3. The chain couples TRBV5-1 to TRBJ2-6; D call uncertain. CDR1 and CDR2 (germline): SGHRS, YFSETQ. The CDR3 covers 14 residues. The V end lost 4 bases, the J end lost 1 base, and 6 bases lay between the germline ends. The CDR3 region is CASSLSSGANVLTF. The CDR3 DNA follows: TGCGCCAGCAGCCTATCTTCTGGGGCCAACGTCCTGACTTTC.